The rows below give T cell receptor beta chains drawn from one sample of a study of cytomegalovirus exposure and HLA in healthy donors. This table comes from immunoSEQ multiplex PCR, and its TCRdb copy is limited to in-frame clones, with some not included. In the table there are approximately 190,000 clones, more than 75% of which are singletons. The source material was PBMCs. The receptors here all came from a woman in her 50s in good health and CMV-seropositive. The CDR3 runs from the conserved cysteine through the conserved F or W. Fields, in order: D gene, clone size, CDR3 length, V gene, J gene, CDR3 DNA, CDR3 protein. A D gene is named only where the DNA matches it firmly. Clone size appears in some rows only: once, few, many, or a class for an expanded clone.

d_gene: NA; abundance: NA; len: 13; v_gene: TRBV5-1; j_gene: TRBJ1-5; CDR3nt: TGCGCCAGCAGCTTGGATGGAGGTCAGCCCCAGCATTTT; CDR3aa: CASSLDGGQPQHF
d_gene: NA; abundance: NA; len: 19; v_gene: TRBV5-4; j_gene: TRBJ2-1; CDR3nt: TGTGCCAGCAGCTTGGCAATTAGTGGGGGGTCGAGCTCCTACAATGAGCAGTTCTTC; CDR3aa: CASSLAISGGSSSYNEQFF
d_gene: NA; abundance: NA; len: 18; v_gene: TRBV6-1; j_gene: TRBJ1-6; CDR3nt: TGTGCCAGCAGTGAAGTTCAGGGCCCATTGAGGTATAATTCACCCCTCCACTTT; CDR3aa: CASSEVQGPLRYNSPLHF
d_gene: TRBD2; abundance: NA; len: 22; v_gene: TRBV18; j_gene: TRBJ2-2; CDR3nt: TGTGCCAGCTCACCGCTACCACGTACCAGCGGGGGGGCTGGTTGGAACACCGGGGAGCTGTTTTTT; CDR3aa: CASSPLPRTSGGAGWNTGELFF
d_gene: NA; abundance: NA; len: 14; v_gene: TRBV15; j_gene: TRBJ2-7; CDR3nt: TGTGCCACCAGCAGAGATTTCGGCTCCTACGAGCAGTACTTC; CDR3aa: CATSRDFGSYEQYF
d_gene: TRBD2; abundance: once; len: 17; v_gene: TRBV19; j_gene: TRBJ2-3; CDR3nt: TGTGCCAGTAGTATAGGTGTCGCGGGGGGTGGCACAGATACGCAGTATTTT; CDR3aa: CASSIGVAGGGTDTQYF
d_gene: NA; abundance: few; len: 13; v_gene: TRBV6-5; j_gene: TRBJ2-7; CDR3nt: TGTGCCGCAACTCCCGACATCTCCTACGAGCAGTACTTC; CDR3aa: CAATPDISYEQYF
d_gene: NA; abundance: once; len: 14; v_gene: TRBV5-4; j_gene: TRBJ1-4; CDR3nt: TGTGCCAGCAGCCCATCGGGGGGGCGAGAAAAACTGTTTTTT; CDR3aa: CASSPSGGREKLFF
d_gene: TRBD2; abundance: NA; len: 15; v_gene: TRBV7-3; j_gene: TRBJ2-1; CDR3nt: TGTGCCAGCAGCTTGGTGCTAGCGGGGACCGGTGAGCAGTTCTTC; CDR3aa: CASSLVLAGTGEQFF
d_gene: TRBD2; abundance: NA; len: 18; v_gene: TRBV10-3; j_gene: TRBJ2-3; CDR3nt: TGTGCCATCAGTGATCCCGCCTTGCGGGGGGGGAACACAGATACGCAGTATTTT; CDR3aa: CAISDPALRGGNTDTQYF
d_gene: TRBD1; abundance: NA; len: 15; v_gene: TRBV7-9; j_gene: TRBJ1-2; CDR3nt: TGTGCCAGCAGCCCCCAGGGACAGGGAGGATTTGGCTACACCTTC; CDR3aa: CASSPQGQGGFGYTF
d_gene: NA; abundance: NA; len: 13; v_gene: TRBV19; j_gene: TRBJ1-5; CDR3nt: TGTGCCAGTAAATTGTATAGCAATCAGCCCCAGCATTTT; CDR3aa: CASKLYSNQPQHF
d_gene: TRBD1; abundance: NA; len: 16; v_gene: TRBV28; j_gene: TRBJ2-3; CDR3nt: TGTGCCAGCAGTTCCGTCAGGGGGTGGGGCACAGATACGCAGTATTTT; CDR3aa: CASSSVRGWGTDTQYF
d_gene: NA; abundance: NA; len: 14; v_gene: TRBV5-1; j_gene: TRBJ1-2; CDR3nt: TGTGCCAGCAGTAGACAGGTCCTAAACTATGGCTACACCTTC; CDR3aa: CASSRQVLNYGYTF
d_gene: TRBD1; abundance: NA; len: 17; v_gene: TRBV9; j_gene: TRBJ2-3; CDR3nt: TGTGCCAGCAGCTCCCCCCGGACAGGGCCTAGCACAGATACGCAGTATTTT; CDR3aa: CASSSPRTGPSTDTQYF
d_gene: NA; abundance: once; len: 15; v_gene: TRBV9; j_gene: TRBJ2-1; CDR3nt: TGTGCCAGCAGCGTAGCCGGGGGGCTCTATGGTGAGCAGTTCTTC; CDR3aa: CASSVAGGLYGEQFF
d_gene: NA; abundance: NA; len: 13; v_gene: TRBV6-5; j_gene: TRBJ1-5; CDR3nt: TGTGCCAGCAGCAGAACAGGGCATCAGCCCCAGCATTTT; CDR3aa: CASSRTGHQPQHF
d_gene: TRBD1; abundance: NA; len: 16; v_gene: TRBV4-3; j_gene: TRBJ2-5; CDR3nt: TGCGCCAGCAGCCAAGATGGGACAGGGGTTAGGGAGACCCAGTACTTC; CDR3aa: CASSQDGTGVRETQYF
d_gene: TRBD1; abundance: NA; len: 17; v_gene: TRBV5-1; j_gene: TRBJ2-7; CDR3nt: TGCGCCAGCAGCTTGCCACGGACAGGGGCGTCATCCTACGAGCAGTACTTC; CDR3aa: CASSLPRTGASSYEQYF
d_gene: NA; abundance: NA; len: 13; v_gene: TRBV4-1; j_gene: TRBJ1-2; CDR3nt: TGCGCCAGCAGACCTACAGGGAACTATGGCTACACCTTC; CDR3aa: CASRPTGNYGYTF
d_gene: NA; abundance: once; len: 15; v_gene: TRBV9; j_gene: TRBJ2-3; CDR3nt: TGTGCCAGCAGCGCCCGACAGGTTGGGACAGATACGCAGTATTTT; CDR3aa: CASSARQVGTDTQYF
d_gene: NA; abundance: NA; len: 12; v_gene: TRBV11-1; j_gene: TRBJ2-2; CDR3nt: TGTGCCAGCAGCCCAGTGGTGGGGGAGCTGTTTTTT; CDR3aa: CASSPVVGELFF
d_gene: NA; abundance: once; len: 15; v_gene: TRBV9; j_gene: TRBJ2-5; CDR3nt: TGTGCCAGCAGCGAACGTGACACGTCGCAGGAGACCCAGTACTTC; CDR3aa: CASSERDTSQETQYF
d_gene: NA; abundance: NA; len: 13; v_gene: TRBV2; j_gene: TRBJ2-7; CDR3nt: TGTGCCAGCATCATGTCACCCGGGGTTGGGCAGTACTTC; CDR3aa: CASIMSPGVGQYF
d_gene: TRBD1; abundance: NA; len: 16; v_gene: TRBV6-6; j_gene: TRBJ2-3; CDR3nt: TGTGCCAGCAGTTACCTTGGACAGGCGAGCACAGATACGCAGTATTTT; CDR3aa: CASSYLGQASTDTQYF
d_gene: NA; abundance: NA; len: 16; v_gene: TRBV21-1; j_gene: TRBJ1-1; CDR3nt: TGTGCCAGCAGCAAAGAGGGGGACAGGGCTAGGGGTGAAGCTTTCTTT; CDR3aa: CASSKEGDRARGEAFF
d_gene: TRBD2; abundance: once; len: 17; v_gene: TRBV7-2; j_gene: TRBJ2-2; CDR3nt: TGTGCCAGCAGCCCAGAACGGGGGGGCCGTGGCACCGGGGAGCTGTTTTTT; CDR3aa: CASSPERGGRGTGELFF
d_gene: NA; abundance: NA; len: 15; v_gene: TRBV1; j_gene: TRBJ1-1; CDR3nt: TGCACCAGCAGCCAAGGGTCAGGCTCGAACACTGAAGCTTTCTTT; CDR3aa: CTSSQGSGSNTEAFF